This T cell receptor (beta chain) is drawn from a study of TIL therapy for anti-PD-1-resistant metastatic lung cancer. The libraries were made with immunoSEQ v3. Produced via immunoSEQ multiplex PCR; TCRdb's table is partial and in-frame only. The sample contains tens of thousands of clones, about 86% of which appear only once. Study results and limitations: Infused TIL clonotypes partially replaced the baseline blood repertoire, then decayed over months.

J gave up 0 bases and V 4 bases, and 7 bases lay outside the gene matches. This CDR3 spans 16 amino acids. The V gene's germline CDR1 is SGHRS and CDR2 YFSETQ. About this clone: Its antigen is not identified.

Time point in this sample: pre-treatment sample, taken before nivolumab and TIL therapy. Stage 4 NSCLC adults joined between 2017 and January 2020. The receptor was isolated from a person aged 25-85 years with non-small cell lung cancer. The genes are TRBV5-1 and TRBJ2-3; 8 bases are a match to TRBD1. The sequences come from blood, collected at baseline. The CDR3 loop is CASSGGTGRSTDTQYF. CDR3 DNA sequence: TGCGCCAGCAGCGGCGGGACAGGCCGAAGCACAGATACGCAGTATTTT.